These T cell receptor beta chains were read from a single sample in a study of shared clonotypes between healthy human individuals. TCRdb's table, derived via immunoSEQ multiplex PCR, lists solely in-frame clones and lacks some. The sample lists some 1 million clones, about 75% occurring once. Sequencing was done on a sample of memory CD4+ T cells sorted from blood. The receptor set was obtained from a young man in good health. CDR3s include the opening cysteine and the closing phenylalanine or tryptophan. D genes are given only for firm matches. Some rows have no size entry. The others give once, few or many, or a class for an expanded clone.

d_gene	v_gene	j_gene	abundance	CDR3aa	CDR3nt
TRBD1	TRBV6-1	TRBJ1-6	NA	CASRDRGDNSPLHF	TGTGCCAGCAGAGACAGGGGGGATAATTCACCCCTCCACTTT
NA	TRBV9	TRBJ2-5	NA	CASSVDAAGQETQYF	TGTGCCAGCAGCGTAGACGCGGCAGGACAAGAGACCCAGTACTTC
NA	TRBV28	TRBJ2-7	NA	CASSLRSLAAFSYEQYF	TGTGCCAGCAGTTTACGCTCCTTAGCGGCTTTCTCCTACGAGCAGTACTTC
NA	TRBV5-6	TRBJ1-2	NA	CASSLRAYGYTF	TGTGCCAGCAGCTTACGCGCCTATGGCTACACCTTC
TRBD1	TRBV5-1	TRBJ2-5	NA	CASSLSGQGGETQYF	TGCGCCAGCAGCTTGTCAGGACAGGGAGGAGAGACCCAGTACTTC
TRBD1	TRBV30	TRBJ1-2	once	CACQRGRNYGYTF	TGTGCCTGCCAAAGGGGGCGAAACTATGGCTACACCTTC
TRBD1	TRBV6-5	TRBJ2-3	once	CASSWDRRSDTQYF	TGTGCCAGCAGTTGGGACAGGCGCTCAGATACGCAGTATTTT
NA	TRBV6-5	TRBJ1-5	few	CASSYSARSGQPQHF	TGTGCCAGCAGTTACTCGGCAAGGTCAGGTCAGCCCCAGCATTTT
NA	TRBV7-2	TRBJ2-7	NA	CASSLQTGYYEQYF	TGTGCCAGCAGCCTACAGACAGGTTACTACGAGCAGTACTTC
TRBD1	TRBV18	TRBJ1-3	NA	CASSPLGTGEGNTIYF	TGTGCCAGCTCACCACTGGGAACAGGGGAAGGAAACACCATATATTTT
NA	TRBV4-1	TRBJ2-7	NA	CASSRGEGVYEQYF	TGCGCCAGCAGCCGAGGGGAGGGGGTCTACGAGCAGTACTTC
NA	TRBV30	TRBJ2-3	few	CAWREGETQYF	TGTGCCTGGAGGGAAGGGGAAACGCAGTATTTT
NA	TRBV5-5	TRBJ1-6	NA	CASSLEGPSPLHF	TGTGCCAGCAGCTTGGAGGGGCCTTCACCCCTCCACTTT
NA	TRBV14	TRBJ2-4	NA	CASSQAGVSKNIQYF	TGTGCCAGCAGCCAAGCGGGAGTTAGCAAAAACATTCAGTACTTC
NA	TRBV6-6	TRBJ1-2	NA	CASSYRDSYNYGYTF	TGTGCCAGCAGTTACAGGGATTCTTATAACTATGGCTACACCTTC
TRBD1	TRBV4-1	TRBJ1-2	few	CASSQYSPSRGGDNYGYTF	TGCGCCAGCAGCCAATACTCCCCCTCGAGAGGGGGCGATAACTATGGCTACACCTTC
NA	TRBV9	TRBJ2-2	NA	CASGRDPNTGELFF	TGTGCCAGCGGACGGGACCCCAACACCGGGGAGCTGTTTTTT
NA	TRBV7-9	TRBJ1-1	NA	CASTLTGEGRAFF	TGTGCCAGCACCCTCACGGGGGAGGGGCGAGCTTTCTTT
NA	TRBV5-1	TRBJ1-2	NA	CASSLAGTQGSRYGYTF	TGCGCCAGCAGCTTGGCCGGTACCCAGGGAAGTCGGTATGGCTACACCTTC
NA	TRBV5-4	TRBJ1-6	NA	CASSLQGAYNSPLHF	TGTGCCAGCAGCTTACAGGGTGCCTATAATTCACCCCTCCACTTT
NA	TRBV29-1	TRBJ2-1	few	CSPTIYNEQFF	TGCAGCCCAACGATCTACAATGAGCAGTTCTTC
NA	TRBV19	TRBJ2-1	NA	CASGGGYSYNEQFF	TGTGCCAGTGGGGGCGGATATTCATACAATGAGCAGTTCTTC
NA	TRBV19	TRBJ2-7	NA	CASSPTYTYEQYF	TGTGCCAGTAGTCCCACGTACACCTACGAGCAGTACTTC
NA	TRBV19	TRBJ2-6	NA	CASSISDSGANVLTF	TGTGCCAGTAGTATCTCCGACTCTGGGGCCAACGTCCTGACTTTC
NA	TRBV2	TRBJ1-2	NA	CASSQTGHGYTF	TGTGCCAGCAGTCAAACAGGGCATGGCTACACCTTC
NA	TRBV9	TRBJ2-3	NA	CASSPRTDTQYF	TGTGCCAGCAGCCCGCGCACAGATACGCAGTATTTT
TRBD1	TRBV15	TRBJ2-2	NA	CATSRVAGQGNEELFF	TGTGCCACCAGCAGAGTGGCGGGACAGGGGAACGAGGAGCTGTTTTTT
NA	TRBV19	TRBJ1-5	few	CASSIWGASQPQHF	TGTGCCAGTAGTATCTGGGGTGCGTCCCAGCCCCAGCATTTT
NA	TRBV6-1	TRBJ1-1	NA	CASSGAWAQSYTEAFF	TGTGCCAGCAGTGGGGCGTGGGCCCAAAGTTACACTGAAGCTTTCTTT